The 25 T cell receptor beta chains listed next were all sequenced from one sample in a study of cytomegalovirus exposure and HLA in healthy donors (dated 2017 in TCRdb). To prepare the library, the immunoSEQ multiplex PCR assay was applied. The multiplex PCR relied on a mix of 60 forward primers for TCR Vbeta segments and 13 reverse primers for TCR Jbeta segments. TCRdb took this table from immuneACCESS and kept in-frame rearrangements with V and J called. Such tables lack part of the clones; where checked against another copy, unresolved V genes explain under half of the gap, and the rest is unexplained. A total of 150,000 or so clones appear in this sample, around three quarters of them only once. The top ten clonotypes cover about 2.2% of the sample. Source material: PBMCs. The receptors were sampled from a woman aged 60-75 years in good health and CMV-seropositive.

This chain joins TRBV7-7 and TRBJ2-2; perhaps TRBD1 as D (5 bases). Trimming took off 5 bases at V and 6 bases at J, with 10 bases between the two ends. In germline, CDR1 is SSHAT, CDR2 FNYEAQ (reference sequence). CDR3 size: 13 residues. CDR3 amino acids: CASSRQTAGELFF. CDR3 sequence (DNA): TGTGCCAGCAGCCGACAGACCGCCGGGGAGCTGTTTTTT.

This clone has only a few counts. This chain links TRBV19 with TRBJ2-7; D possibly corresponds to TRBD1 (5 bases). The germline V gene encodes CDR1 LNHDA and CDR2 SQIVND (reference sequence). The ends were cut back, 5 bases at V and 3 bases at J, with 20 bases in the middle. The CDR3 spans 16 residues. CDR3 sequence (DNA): TGTGCCAGTAGTCCACTCTTGTCGGCAGGGAACTACGAGCAGTACTTC. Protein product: CASSPLLSAGNYEQYF.

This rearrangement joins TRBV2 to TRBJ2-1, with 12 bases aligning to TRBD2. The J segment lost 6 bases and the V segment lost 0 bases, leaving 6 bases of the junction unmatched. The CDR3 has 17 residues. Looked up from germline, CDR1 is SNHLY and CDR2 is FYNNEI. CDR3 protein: CASSEASSGRGGNEQFF. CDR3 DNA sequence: TGTGCCAGCAGTGAAGCTTCTAGCGGGAGGGGGGGCAATGAGCAGTTCTTC.

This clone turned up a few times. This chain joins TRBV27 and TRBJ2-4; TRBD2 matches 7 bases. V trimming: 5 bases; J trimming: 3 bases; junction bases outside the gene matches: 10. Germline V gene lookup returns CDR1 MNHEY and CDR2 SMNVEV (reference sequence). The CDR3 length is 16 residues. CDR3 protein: CASSPWTGGGKNIQYF. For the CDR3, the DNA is TGTGCCAGCAGTCCCTGGACTGGGGGGGGCAAAAACATTCAGTACTTC.

This CDR3 is CASSEGQGSYNEQFF. The CDR3 DNA follows: TGTGCCAGCAGCGAGGGACAGGGGTCCTACAATGAGCAGTTCTTC. The V and J genes are TRBV11-3 and TRBJ2-1; 10 bases match TRBD1. The CDR3 extends over 15 amino acids. V lost 5 bases, J lost 1 base, and 2 bases stayed unmatched. Germline values: CDR1 SGHNT, CDR2 YENEEA.

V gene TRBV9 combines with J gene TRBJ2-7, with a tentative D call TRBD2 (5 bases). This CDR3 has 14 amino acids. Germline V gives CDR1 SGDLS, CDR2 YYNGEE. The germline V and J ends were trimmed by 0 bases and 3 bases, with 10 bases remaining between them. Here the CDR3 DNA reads TGTGCCAGCAGCGTAGCGGACTCCATCTACGAGCAGTACTTC. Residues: CASSVADSIYEQYF.

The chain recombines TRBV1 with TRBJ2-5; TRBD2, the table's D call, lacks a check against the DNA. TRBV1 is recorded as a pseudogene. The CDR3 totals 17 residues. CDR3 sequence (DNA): TGCACCAGCAGCCGGGATCCAATAGCGGGACGTCAACAGACCCAGTACTTC. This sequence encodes CTSSRDPIAGRQQTQYF.

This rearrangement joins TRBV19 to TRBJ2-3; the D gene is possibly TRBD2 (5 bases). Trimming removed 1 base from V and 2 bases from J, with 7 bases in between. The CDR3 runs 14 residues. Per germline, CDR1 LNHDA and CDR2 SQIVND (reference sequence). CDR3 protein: CASSIVRDTDTQYF. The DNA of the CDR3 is TGTGCCAGTAGTATAGTTCGGGACACAGATACGCAGTATTTT.

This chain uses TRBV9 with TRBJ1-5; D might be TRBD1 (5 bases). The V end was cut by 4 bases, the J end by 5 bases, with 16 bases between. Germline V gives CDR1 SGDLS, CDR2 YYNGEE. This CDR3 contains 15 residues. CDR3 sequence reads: CASSPRGTMDQPQHF. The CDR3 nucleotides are TGTGCCAGCAGCCCCCGAGGGACTATGGATCAGCCCCAGCATTTT.

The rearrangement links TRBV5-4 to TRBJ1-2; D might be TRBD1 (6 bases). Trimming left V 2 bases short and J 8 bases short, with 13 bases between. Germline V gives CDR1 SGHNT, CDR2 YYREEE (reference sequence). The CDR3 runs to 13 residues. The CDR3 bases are TGTGCCAGCAGCTTTTTAGGGGGTAAAGGCTACACCTTC. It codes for CASSFLGGKGYTF.

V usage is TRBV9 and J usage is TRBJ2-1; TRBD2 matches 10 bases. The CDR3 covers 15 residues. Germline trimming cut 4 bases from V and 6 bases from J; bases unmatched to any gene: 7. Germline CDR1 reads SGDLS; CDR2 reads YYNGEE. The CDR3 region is CASSPTSGTFNEQFF. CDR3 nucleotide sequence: TGTGCCAGCAGCCCTACTAGCGGGACATTCAATGAGCAGTTCTTC.

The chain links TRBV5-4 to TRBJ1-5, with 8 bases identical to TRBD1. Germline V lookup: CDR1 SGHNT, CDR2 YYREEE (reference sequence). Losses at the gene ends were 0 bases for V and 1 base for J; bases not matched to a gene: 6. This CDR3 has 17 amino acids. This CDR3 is CASSLAPRQGSNQPQHF. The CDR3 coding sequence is TGTGCCAGCAGCTTGGCCCCCCGACAGGGGAGCAATCAGCCCCAGCATTTT.

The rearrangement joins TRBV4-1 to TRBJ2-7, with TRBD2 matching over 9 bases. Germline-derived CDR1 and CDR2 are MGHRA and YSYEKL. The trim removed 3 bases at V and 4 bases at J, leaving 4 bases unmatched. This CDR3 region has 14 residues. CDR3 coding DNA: TGCGCCAGCAGCCAGATAGCGGGAGATTACGAGCAGTACTTC. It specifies CASSQIAGDYEQYF.

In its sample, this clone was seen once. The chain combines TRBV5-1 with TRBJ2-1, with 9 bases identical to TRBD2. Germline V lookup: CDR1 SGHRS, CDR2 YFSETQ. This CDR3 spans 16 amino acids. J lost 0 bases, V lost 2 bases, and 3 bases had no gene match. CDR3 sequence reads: CASSLLAGNSYNEQFF. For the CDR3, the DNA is TGCGCCAGCAGCTTACTAGCGGGTAACTCCTACAATGAGCAGTTCTTC.

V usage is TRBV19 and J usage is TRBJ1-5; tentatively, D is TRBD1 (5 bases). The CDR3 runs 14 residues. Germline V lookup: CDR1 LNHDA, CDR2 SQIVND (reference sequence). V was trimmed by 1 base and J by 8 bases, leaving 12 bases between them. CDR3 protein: CASSIGPGGEPQHF. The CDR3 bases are TGTGCCAGTAGTATAGGACCGGGAGGGGAGCCCCAGCATTTT.

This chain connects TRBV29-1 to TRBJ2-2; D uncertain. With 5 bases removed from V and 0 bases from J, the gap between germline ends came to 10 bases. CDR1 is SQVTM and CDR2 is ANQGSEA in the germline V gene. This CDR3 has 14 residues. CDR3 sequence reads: CSVSRSTNTGELFF. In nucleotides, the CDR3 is TGCAGCGTTTCGCGGAGCACGAACACCGGGGAGCTGTTTTTT.

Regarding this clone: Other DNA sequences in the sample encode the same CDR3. CDR3 in DNA: TGTGCCAGTAGCAATTCAGGGAACACTGAAGCTTTCTTT. As protein: CASSNSGNTEAFF. The rearrangement joins TRBV19 to TRBJ1-1; D is ambiguous. Germline assignment: CDR1 LNHDA and CDR2 SQIVND (reference sequence). CDR3 length: 13 residues. V was shortened by 6 bases and J by 1 base, with 9 bases between the two germline ends. The variable domain in full, completed from reference TRBV19 and TRBJ1-1, reads DGGITQSPKYLFRKEGQNVTLSCEQNLNHDAMYWYRQDPGQGLRLIYYSQIVNDFQKGDIAEGYSVSREKKESFPLTVTSAQKNPTAFYLCASSNSGNTEAFFGQGTRLTVV.

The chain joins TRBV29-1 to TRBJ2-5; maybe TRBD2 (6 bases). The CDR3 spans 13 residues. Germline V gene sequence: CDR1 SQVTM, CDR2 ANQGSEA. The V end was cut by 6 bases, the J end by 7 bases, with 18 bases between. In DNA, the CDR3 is TGCAGCGTAGACCCAACTAGCTACGGGACCCAGTACTTC. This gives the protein CSVDPTSYGTQYF.

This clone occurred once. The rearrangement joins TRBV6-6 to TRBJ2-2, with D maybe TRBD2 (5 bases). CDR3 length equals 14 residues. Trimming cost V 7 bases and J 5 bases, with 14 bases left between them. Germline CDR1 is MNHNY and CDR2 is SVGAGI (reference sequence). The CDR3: CASNRERDTGELFF. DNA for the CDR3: TGTGCCAGCAATCGGGAAAGGGATACCGGGGAGCTGTTTTTT.

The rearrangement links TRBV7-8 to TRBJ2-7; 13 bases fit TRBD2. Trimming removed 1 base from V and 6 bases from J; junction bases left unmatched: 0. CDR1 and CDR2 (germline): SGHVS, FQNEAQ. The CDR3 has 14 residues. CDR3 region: CASSLGLAGGEQYF. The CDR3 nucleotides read TGTGCCAGCAGCTTAGGACTAGCGGGAGGCGAGCAGTACTTC.

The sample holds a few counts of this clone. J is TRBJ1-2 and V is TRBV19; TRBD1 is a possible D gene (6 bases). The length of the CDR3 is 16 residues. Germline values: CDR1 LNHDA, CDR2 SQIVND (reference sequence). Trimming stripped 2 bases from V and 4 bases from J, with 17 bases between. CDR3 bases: TGTGCCAGTAGTATATCCCCAGGGGCGACCTTCTATGGCTACACCTTC. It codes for CASSISPGATFYGYTF.

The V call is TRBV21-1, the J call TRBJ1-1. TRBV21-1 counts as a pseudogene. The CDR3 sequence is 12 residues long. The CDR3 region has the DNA TGTGCCAGCAGGACTCGGGGGGCTGAAGCTTTCTTT. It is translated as CASRTRGAEAFF.

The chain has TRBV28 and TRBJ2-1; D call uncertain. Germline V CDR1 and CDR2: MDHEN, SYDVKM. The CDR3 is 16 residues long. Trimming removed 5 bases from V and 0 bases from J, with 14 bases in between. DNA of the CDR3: TGTGCCAGCAGTGAGGTGAGGAGCAGCTCCTACAATGAGCAGTTCTTC. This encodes CASSEVRSSSYNEQFF.

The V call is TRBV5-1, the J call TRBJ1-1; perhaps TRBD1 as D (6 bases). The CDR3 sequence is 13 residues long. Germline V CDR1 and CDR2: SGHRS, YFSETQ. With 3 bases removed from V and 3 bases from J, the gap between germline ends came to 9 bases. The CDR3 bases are TGCGCCAGCAGCTGGGGACAAGACACTGAAGCTTTCTTT. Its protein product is CASSWGQDTEAFF.

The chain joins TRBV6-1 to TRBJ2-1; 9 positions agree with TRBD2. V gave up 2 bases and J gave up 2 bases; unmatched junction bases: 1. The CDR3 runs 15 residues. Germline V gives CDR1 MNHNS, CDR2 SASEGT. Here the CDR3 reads CASSELAGPYNEQFF. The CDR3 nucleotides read TGTGCCAGCAGTGAACTAGCGGGACCCTACAATGAGCAGTTCTTC.